These 3 T cell receptor beta chains were all obtained from the same sample, sequenced in a study of T cell repertoires in cytomegalovirus infection. Their antigen targets remain unknown. TCRdb used MiXCR to reprocess the reads, holding one entry per CDR3 protein. The repertoire holds roughly 87,000 distinct CDR3 sequences, with 25% to 30% as singletons. The sample in question was CD8+ T cells from cultured PBMCs, obtained from culture after CMV antigen stimulation. Receptors originate from a human donor in good health (CMV status not recorded). Some clones in this sample may be carry-over from other donors' samples.

This clonotype was seen repeatedly, ten times or more. The chain uses TRBV2 and TRBJ2-1; D possibly corresponds to TRBD2 (7 bases). This CDR3 contains 15 residues. Germline assignment: CDR1 SNHLY and CDR2 FYNNEI. Trimming pared 7 bases from V and 2 bases from J, leaving 15 bases between. This chain's CDR3 is CASTLGGGPYNEQFF. For the CDR3, the DNA is TGTGCCAGCACTTTAGGGGGGGGCCCCTACAATGAGCAGTTCTTC.

This clonotype has just a few counts. This chain joins TRBV19 and TRBJ2-1; 16 bases are shared with TRBD2. This CDR3 contains 18 residues. The V and J ends lost 3 bases and 10 bases, in that order; junction bases with no gene match: 12. Germline values: CDR1 LNHDA, CDR2 SQIVND (reference sequence). CDR3 protein: CASSIGGLAGGPHWEQFF. CDR3 DNA sequence: TGTGCCAGTAGTATCGGGGGACTAGCGGGGGGGCCACATTGGGAGCAGTTCTTC. Together with reference TRBV19 and TRBJ2-1, the CDR3 gives the full variable domain: DGGITQSPKYLFRKEGQNVTLSCEQNLNHDAMYWYRQDPGQGLRLIYYSQIVNDFQKGDIAEGYSVSREKKESFPLTVTSAQKNPTAFYLCASSIGGLAGGPHWEQFFGPGTRLTVL.

The genes are TRBV19 and TRBJ1-2, with 7 bases aligning to TRBD1. The V gene's germline CDR1 is LNHDA and CDR2 SQIVND (reference sequence). There are 12 residues in the CDR3. Losses at the gene ends were 9 bases for V and 4 bases for J; bases not matched to a gene: 5. The CDR3 DNA reads as TGTGCCAGCATGACAGGGACCTATGGCTACACCTTC. It specifies CASMTGTYGYTF.